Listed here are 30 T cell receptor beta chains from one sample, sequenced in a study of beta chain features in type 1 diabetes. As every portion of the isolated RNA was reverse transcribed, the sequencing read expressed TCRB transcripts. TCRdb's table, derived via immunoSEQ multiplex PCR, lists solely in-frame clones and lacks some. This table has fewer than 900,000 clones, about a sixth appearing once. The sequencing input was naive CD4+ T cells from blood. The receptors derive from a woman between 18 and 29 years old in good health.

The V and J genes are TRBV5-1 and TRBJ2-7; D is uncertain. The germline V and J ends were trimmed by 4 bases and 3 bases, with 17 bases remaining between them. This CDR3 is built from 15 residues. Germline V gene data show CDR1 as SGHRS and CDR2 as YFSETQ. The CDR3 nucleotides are TGCGCCAGCAGCCGACTGGCAGGTCAGATCTACGAGCAGTACTTC. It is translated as CASSRLAGQIYEQYF.

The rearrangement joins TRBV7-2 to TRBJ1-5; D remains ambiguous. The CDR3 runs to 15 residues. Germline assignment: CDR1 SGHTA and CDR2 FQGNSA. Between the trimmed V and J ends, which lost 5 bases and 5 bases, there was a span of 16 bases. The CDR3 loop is CASSPPPGIDQPQHF. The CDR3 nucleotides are TGTGCCAGCAGCCCCCCCCCGGGAATCGATCAGCCCCAGCATTTT.

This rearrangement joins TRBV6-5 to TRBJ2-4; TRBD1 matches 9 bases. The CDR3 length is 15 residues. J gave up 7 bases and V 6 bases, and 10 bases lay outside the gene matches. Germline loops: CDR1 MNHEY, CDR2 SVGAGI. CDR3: CASRLNRDRVNIQYF. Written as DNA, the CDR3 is TGTGCCAGCAGATTAAACCGGGACAGGGTGAACATTCAGTACTTC.

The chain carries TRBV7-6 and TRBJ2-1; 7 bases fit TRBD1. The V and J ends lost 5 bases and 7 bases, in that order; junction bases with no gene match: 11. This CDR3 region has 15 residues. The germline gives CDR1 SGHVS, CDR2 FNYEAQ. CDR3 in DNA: TGTGCCAGCAGCCCCGGGACAGCGGTCAGGAATGAGCAGTTCTTC. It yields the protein CASSPGTAVRNEQFF.

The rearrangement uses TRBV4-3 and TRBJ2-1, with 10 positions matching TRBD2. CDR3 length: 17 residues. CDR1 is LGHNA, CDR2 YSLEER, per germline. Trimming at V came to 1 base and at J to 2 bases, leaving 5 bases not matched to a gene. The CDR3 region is CASSQVTSGKTYNEQFF. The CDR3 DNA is TGCGCCAGCAGCCAAGTTACTAGCGGGAAGACCTACAATGAGCAGTTCTTC.

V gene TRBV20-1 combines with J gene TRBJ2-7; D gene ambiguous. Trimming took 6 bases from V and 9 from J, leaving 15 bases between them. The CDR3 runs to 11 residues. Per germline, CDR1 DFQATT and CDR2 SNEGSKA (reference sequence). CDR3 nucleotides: TGCAGTGCCCGACCCCCTCCGGGGCAGTACTTC. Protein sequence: CSARPPPGQYF.

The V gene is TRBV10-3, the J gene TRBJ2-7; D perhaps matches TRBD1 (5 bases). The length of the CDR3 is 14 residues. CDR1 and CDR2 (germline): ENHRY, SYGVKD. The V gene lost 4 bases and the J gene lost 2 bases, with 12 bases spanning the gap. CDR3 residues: CAISAGSGTYEQYF. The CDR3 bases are TGTGCCATCAGTGCAGGTTCAGGGACCTACGAGCAGTACTTC.

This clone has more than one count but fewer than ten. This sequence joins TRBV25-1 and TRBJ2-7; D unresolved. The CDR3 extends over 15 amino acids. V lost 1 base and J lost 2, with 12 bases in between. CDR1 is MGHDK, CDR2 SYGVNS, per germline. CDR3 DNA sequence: TGTGCCAGCAGTGAATGGGGTCCCGCAACCTACGAGCAGTACTTC. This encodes CASSEWGPATYEQYF.

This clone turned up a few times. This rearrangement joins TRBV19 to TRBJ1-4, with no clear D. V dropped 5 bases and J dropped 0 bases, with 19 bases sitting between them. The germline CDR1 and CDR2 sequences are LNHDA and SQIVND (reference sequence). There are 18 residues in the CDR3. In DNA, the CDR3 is TGTGCCAGTAGTGTCGGCAGAAGAGGTTGGGCAACTAATGAAAAACTGTTTTTT. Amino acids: CASSVGRRGWATNEKLFF.

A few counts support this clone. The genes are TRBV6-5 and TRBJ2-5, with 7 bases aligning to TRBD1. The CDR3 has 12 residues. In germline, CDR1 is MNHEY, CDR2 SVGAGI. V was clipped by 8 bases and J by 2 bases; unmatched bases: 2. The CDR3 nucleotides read TGTGCCAGCTCACAGGGGCAAGAGACCCAGTACTTC. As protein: CASSQGQETQYF.

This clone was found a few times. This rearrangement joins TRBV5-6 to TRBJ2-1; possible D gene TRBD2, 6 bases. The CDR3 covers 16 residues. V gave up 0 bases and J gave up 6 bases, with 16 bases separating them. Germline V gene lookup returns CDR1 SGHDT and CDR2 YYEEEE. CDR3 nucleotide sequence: TGTGCCAGCAGCTTGGTAGGCAGGGAGGCAGGCAATGAGCAGTTCTTC. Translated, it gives CASSLVGREAGNEQFF. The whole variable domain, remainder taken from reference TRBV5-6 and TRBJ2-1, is DAGVTQSPTHLIKTRGQQVTLRCSPKSGHDTVSWYQQALGQGPQFIFQYYEEEERQRGNFPDRFSGHQFPNYSSELNVNALLLGDSALYLCASSLVGREAGNEQFFGPGTRLTVL.

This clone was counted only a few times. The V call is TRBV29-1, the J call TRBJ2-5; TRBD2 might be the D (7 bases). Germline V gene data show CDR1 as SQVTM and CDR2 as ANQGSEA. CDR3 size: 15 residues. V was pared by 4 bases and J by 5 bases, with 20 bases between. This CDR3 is CSVVGLRGLRETQYF. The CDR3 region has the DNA TGCAGCGTTGTAGGTTTGCGGGGGCTGAGGGAGACCCAGTACTTC.

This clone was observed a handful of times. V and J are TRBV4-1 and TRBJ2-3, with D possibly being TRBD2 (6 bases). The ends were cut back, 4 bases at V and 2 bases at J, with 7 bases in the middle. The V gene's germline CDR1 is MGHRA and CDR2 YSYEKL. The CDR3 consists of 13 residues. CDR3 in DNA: TGCGCCAGCAGCCGGGACTTCACAGATACGCAGTATTTT. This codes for CASSRDFTDTQYF.

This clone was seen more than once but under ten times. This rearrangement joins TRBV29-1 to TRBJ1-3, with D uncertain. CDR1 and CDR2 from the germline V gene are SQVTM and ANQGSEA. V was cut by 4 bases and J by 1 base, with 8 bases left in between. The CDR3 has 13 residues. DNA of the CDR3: TGCAGCGTTGTTGTGAGGTCTGGAAACACCATATATTTT. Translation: CSVVVRSGNTIYF.

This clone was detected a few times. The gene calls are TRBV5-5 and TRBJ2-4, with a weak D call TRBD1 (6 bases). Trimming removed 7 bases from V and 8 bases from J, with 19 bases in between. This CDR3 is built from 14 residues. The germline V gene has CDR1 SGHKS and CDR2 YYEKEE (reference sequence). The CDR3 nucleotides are TGTGCCAGCGCACGAGGGCAGGGGCAGGACATTCAGTACTTC. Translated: CASARGQGQDIQYF.

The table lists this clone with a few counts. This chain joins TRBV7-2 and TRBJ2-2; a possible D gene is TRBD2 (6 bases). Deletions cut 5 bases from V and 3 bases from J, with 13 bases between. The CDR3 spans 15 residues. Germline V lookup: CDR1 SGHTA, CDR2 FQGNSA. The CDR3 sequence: CASSPAVADTGELFF. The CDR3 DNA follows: TGTGCCAGCAGCCCAGCGGTAGCGGACACCGGGGAGCTGTTTTTT.

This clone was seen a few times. In DNA, the CDR3 is TGTGCCAGCAGCACCGGGACAGGGTTCTACGAGCAGTACTTC. It encodes CASSTGTGFYEQYF. The chain has TRBV11-2 and TRBJ2-7; 9 bases are a match to TRBD1. The CDR3 has 14 residues. J lost 3 bases, V lost 5 bases, and 5 bases had no gene match. Germline CDR1 SGHAT, CDR2 FQNNGV.

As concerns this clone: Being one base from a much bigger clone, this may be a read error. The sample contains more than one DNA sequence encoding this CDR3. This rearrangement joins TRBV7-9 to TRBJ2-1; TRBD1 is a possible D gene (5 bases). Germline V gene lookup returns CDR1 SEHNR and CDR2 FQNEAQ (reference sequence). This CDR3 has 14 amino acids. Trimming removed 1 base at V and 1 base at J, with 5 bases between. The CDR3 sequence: CASSLDRSYNEQFF. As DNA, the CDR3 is TGTGCCAGCAGCTTAGACAGGTCCTACAATGAGCAGTTCTTC.

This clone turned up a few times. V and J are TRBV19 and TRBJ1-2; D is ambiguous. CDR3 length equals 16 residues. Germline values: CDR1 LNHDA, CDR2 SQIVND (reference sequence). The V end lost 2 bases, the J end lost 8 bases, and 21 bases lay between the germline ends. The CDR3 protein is CASSISGRGFGGGYTF. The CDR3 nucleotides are TGTGCCAGTAGTATAAGTGGAAGAGGTTTCGGAGGGGGCTACACCTTC. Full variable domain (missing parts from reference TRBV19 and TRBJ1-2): DGGITQSPKYLFRKEGQNVTLSCEQNLNHDAMYWYRQDPGQGLRLIYYSQIVNDFQKGDIAEGYSVSREKKESFPLTVTSAQKNPTAFYLCASSISGRGFGGGYTFGSGTRLTVV.

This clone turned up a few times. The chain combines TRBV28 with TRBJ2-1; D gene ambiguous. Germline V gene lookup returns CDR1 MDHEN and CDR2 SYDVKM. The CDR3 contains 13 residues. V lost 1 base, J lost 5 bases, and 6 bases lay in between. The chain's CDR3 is CASSLSRHNEQFF. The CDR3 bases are TGTGCCAGCAGTTTATCACGTCACAATGAGCAGTTCTTC.

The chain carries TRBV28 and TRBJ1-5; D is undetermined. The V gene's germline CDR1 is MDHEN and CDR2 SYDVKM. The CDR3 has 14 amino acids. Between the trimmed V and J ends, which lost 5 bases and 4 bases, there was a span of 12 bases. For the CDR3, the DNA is TGTGCCAGCAGTCCAGGCAGTGGGAATCAGCCCCAGCATTTT. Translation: CASSPGSGNQPQHF.

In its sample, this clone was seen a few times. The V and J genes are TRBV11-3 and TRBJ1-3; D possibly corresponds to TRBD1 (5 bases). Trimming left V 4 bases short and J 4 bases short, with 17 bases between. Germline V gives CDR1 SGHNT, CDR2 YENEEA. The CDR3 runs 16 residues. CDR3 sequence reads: CASSSKKPGPGNTIYF. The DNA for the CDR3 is TGTGCCAGCAGCTCCAAGAAACCGGGACCCGGAAACACCATATATTTT.

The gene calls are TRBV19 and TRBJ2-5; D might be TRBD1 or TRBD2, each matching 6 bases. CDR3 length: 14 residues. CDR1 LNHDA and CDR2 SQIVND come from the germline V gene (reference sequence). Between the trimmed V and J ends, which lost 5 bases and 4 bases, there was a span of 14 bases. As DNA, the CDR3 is TGTGCCAGTAGTTCTGGGGGGCTCGGAGAGACCCAGTACTTC. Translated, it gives CASSSGGLGETQYF.

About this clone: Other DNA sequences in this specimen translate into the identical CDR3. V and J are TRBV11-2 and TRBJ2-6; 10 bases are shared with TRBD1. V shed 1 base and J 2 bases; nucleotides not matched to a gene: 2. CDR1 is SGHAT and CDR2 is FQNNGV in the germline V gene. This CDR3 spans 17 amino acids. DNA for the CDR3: TGTGCCAGCAGCTTAGTGACAGGGGGCGCTGGGGCCAACGTCCTGACTTTC. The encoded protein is CASSLVTGGAGANVLTF.

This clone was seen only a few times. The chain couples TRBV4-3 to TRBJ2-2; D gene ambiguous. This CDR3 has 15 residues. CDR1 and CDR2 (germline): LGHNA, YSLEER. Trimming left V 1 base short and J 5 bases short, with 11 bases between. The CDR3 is CASSQGIPWTGELFF. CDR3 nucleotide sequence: TGCGCCAGCAGCCAAGGGATCCCCTGGACCGGGGAGCTGTTTTTT.

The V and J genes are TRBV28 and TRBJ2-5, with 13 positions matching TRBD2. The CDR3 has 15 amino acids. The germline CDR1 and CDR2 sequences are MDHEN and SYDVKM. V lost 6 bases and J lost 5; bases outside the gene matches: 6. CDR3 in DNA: TGTGCCAGCAGGCCTGGACTAGCGGGAGTGGAGACCCAGTACTTC. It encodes CASRPGLAGVETQYF.

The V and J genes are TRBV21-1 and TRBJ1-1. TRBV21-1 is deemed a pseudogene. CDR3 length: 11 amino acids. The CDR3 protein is CASRVITEAFF. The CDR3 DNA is TGTGCCAGCCGGGTTATCACTGAAGCTTTCTTT.

The CDR3 bases are TGTGCCAGCCAGAGACTAGCGGGAGCCCCAGGTACGCAGTATTTT. Its translation: CASQRLAGAPGTQYF. The chain joins TRBV4-2 to TRBJ2-3; 12 bases agree with TRBD2. The CDR3 has 15 amino acids. Germline trimming cut 8 bases from V and 8 bases from J; bases unmatched to any gene: 11. From germline, CDR1 is LGHNA and CDR2 YNFKEQ.

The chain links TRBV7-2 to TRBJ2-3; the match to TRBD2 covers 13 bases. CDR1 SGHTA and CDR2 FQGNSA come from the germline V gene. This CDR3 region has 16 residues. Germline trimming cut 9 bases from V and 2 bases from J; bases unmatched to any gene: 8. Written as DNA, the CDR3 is TGTGCCAGTACTAGCGGGAGGGCTGGGCTCACAGATACGCAGTATTTT. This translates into CASTSGRAGLTDTQYF.

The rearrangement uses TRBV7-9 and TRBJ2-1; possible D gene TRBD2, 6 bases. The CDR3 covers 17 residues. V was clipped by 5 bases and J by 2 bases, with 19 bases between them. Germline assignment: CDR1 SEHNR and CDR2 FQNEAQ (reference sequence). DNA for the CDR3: TGTGCCAGCAGCCCCCGTCCGGGACTGAAGCCCTACAATGAGCAGTTCTTC. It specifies CASSPRPGLKPYNEQFF.